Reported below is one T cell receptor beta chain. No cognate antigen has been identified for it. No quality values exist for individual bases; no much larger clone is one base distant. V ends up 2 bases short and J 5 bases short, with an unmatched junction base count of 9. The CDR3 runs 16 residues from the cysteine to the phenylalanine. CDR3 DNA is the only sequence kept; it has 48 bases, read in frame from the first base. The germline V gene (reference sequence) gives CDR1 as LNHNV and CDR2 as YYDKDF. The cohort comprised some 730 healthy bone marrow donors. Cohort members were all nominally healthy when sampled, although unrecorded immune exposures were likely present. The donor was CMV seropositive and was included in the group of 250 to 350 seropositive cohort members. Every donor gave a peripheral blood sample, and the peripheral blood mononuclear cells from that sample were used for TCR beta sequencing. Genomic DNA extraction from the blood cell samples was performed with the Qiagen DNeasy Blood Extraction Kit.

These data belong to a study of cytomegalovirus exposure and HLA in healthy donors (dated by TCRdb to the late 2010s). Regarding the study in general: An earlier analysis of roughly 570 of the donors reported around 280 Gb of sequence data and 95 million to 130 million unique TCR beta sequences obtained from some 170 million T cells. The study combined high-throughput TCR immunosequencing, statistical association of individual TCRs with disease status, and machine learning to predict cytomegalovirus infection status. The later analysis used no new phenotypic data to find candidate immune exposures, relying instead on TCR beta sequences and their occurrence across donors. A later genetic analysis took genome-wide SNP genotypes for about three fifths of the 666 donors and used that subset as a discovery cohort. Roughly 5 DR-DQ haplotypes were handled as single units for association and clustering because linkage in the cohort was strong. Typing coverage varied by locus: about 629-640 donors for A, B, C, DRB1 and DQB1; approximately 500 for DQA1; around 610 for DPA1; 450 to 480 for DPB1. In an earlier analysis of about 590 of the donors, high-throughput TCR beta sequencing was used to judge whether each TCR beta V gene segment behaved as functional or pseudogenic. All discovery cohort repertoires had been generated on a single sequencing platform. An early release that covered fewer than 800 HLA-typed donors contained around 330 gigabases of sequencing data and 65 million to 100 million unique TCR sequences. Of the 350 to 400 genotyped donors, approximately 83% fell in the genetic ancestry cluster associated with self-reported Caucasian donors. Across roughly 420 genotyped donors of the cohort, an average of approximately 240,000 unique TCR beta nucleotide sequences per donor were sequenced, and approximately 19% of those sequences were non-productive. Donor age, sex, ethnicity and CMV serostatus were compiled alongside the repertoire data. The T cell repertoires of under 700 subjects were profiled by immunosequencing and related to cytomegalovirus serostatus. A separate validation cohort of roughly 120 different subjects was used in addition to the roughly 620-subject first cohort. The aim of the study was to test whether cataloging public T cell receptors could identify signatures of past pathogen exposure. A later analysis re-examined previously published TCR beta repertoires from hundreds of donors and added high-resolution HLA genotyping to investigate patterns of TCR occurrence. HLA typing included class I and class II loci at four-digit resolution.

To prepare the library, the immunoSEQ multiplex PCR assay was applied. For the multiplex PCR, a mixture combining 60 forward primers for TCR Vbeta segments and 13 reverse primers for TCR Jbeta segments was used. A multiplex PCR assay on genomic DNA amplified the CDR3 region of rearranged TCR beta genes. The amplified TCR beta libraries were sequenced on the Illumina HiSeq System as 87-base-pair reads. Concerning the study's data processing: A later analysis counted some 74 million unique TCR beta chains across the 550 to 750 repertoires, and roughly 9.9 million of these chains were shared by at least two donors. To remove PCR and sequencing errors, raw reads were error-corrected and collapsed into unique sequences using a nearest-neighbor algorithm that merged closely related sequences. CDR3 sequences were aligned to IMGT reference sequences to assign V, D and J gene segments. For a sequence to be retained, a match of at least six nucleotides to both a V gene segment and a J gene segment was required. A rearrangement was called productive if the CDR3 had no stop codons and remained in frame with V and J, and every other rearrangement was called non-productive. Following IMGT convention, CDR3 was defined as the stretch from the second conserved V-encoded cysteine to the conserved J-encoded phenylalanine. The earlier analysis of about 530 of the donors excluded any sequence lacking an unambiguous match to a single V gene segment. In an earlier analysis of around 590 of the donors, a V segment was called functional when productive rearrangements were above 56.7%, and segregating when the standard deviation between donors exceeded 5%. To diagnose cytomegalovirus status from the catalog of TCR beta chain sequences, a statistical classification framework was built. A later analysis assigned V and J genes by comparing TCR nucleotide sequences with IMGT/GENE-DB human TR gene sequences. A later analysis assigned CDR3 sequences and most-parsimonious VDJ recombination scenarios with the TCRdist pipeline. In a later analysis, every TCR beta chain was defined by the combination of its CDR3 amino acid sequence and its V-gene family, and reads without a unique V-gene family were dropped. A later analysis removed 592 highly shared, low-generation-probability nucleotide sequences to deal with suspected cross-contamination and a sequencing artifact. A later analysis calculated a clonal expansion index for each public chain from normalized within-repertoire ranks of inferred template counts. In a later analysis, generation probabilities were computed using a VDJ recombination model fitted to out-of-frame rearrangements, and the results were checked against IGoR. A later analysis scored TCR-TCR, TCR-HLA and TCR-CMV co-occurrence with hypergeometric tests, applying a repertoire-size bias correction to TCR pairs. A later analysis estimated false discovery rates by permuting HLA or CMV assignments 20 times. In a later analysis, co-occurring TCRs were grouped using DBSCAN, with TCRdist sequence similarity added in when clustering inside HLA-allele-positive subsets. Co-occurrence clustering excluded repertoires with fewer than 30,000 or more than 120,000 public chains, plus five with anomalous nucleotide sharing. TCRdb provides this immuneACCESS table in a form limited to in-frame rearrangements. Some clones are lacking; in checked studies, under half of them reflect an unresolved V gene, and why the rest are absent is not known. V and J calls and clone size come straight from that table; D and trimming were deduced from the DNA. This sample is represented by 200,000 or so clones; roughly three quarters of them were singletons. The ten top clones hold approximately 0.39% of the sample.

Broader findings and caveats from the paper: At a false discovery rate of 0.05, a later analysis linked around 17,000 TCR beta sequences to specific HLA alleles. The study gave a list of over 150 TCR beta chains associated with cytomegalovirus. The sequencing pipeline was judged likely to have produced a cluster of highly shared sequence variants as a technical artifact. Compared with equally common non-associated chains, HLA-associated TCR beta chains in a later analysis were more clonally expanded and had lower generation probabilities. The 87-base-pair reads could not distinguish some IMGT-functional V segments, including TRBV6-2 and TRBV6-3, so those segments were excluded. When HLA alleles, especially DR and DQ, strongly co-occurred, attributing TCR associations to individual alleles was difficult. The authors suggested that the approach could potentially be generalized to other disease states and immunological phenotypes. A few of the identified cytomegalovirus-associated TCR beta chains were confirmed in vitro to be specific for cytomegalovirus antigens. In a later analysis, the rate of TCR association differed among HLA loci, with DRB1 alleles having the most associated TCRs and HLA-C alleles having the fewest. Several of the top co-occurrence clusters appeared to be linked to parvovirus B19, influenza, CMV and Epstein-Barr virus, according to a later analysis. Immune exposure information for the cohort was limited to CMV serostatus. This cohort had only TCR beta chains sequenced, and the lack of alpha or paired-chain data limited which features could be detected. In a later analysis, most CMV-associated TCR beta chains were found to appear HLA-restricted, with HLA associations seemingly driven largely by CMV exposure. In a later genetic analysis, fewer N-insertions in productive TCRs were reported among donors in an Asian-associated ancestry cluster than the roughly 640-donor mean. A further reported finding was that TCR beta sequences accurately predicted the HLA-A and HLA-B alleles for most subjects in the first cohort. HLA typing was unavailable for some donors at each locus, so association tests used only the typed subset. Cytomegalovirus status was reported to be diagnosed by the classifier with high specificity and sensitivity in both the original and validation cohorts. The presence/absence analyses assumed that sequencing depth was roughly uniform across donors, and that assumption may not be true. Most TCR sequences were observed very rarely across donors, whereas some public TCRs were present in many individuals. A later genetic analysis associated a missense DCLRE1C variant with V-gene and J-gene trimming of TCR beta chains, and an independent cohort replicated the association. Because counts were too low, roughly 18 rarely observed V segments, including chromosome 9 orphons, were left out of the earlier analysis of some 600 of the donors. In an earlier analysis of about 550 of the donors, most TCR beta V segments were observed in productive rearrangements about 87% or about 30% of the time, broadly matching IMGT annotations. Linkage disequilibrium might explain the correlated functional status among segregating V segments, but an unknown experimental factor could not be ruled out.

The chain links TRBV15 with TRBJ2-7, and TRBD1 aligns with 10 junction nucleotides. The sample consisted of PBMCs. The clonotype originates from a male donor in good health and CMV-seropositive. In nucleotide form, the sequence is TGTGCCACCAGCAGATCGGGACAGGGGAGAAGGAACGAGCAGTACTTC. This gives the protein CATSRSGQGRRNEQYF.